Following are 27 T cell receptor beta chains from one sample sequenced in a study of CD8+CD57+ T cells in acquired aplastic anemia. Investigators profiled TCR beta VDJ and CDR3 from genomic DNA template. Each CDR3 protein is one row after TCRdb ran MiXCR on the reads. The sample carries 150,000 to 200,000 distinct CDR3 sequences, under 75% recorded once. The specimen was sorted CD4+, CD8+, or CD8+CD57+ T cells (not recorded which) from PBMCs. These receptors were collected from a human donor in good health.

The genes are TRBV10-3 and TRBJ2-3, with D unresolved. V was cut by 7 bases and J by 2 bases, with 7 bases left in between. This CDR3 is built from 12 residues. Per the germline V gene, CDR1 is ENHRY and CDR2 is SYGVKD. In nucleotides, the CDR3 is TGTGCCATCAATACGAACACAGATACGCAGTATTTT. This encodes CAINTNTDTQYF.

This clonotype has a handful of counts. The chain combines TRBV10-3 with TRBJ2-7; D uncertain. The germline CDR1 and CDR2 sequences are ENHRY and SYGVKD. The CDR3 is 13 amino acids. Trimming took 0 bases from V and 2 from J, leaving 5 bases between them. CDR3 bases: TGTGCCATCAGTGAGTCGGGTCCCTACGAGCAGTACTTC. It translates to CAISESGPYEQYF.

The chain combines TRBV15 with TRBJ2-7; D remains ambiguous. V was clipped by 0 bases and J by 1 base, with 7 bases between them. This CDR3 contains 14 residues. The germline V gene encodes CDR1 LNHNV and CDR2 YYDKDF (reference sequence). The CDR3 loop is CATSRDGSSYEQYF. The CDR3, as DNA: TGTGCCACCAGCAGAGATGGCAGTTCCTACGAGCAGTACTTC.

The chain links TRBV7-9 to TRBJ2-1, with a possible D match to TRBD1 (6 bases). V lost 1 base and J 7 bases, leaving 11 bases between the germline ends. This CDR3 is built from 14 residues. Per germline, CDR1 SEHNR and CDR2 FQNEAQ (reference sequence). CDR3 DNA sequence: TGTGCCAGCAGCTTAGTAATTGGGACAAATGAGCAGTTCTTC. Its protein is CASSLVIGTNEQFF.

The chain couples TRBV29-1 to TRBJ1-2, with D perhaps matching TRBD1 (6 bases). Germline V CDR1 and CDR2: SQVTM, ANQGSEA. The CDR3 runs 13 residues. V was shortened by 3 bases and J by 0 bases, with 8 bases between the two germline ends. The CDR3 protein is CSVEGHPNYGYTF. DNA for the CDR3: TGCAGCGTTGAGGGACATCCTAACTATGGCTACACCTTC.

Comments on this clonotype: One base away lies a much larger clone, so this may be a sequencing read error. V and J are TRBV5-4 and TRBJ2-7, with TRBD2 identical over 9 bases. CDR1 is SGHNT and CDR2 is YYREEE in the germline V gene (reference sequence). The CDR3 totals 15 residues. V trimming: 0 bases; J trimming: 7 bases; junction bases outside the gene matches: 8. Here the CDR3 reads CASSLASGNYNEQYF. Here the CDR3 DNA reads TGTGCCAGCAGCTTGGCTAGCGGGAACTACAATGAGCAGTACTTC.

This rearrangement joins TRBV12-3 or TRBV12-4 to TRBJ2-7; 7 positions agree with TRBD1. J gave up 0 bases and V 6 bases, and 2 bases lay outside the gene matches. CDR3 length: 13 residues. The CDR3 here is CASRRDSSYEQYF. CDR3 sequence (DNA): TGTGCCAGCAGAAGGGACAGCTCCTACGAGCAGTACTTC.

The DNA for the CDR3 is TGTGCCAGCAGTCGGGGACTAGCGGGAGCCAAAAACATTCAGTACTTC. Its translation: CASSRGLAGAKNIQYF. The chain combines TRBV12-3 or TRBV12-4 with TRBJ2-4; 12 bases match TRBD2. V shed 5 bases and J 0 bases; nucleotides not matched to a gene: 2. CDR3 length equals 16 residues.

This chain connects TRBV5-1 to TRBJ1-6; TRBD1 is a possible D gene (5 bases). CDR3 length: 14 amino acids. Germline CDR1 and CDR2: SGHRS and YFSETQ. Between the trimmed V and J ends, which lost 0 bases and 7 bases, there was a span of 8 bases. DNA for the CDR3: TGCGCCAGCAGCTTGGCCACAGGAAATTCACCCCTCCACTTT. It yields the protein CASSLATGNSPLHF.

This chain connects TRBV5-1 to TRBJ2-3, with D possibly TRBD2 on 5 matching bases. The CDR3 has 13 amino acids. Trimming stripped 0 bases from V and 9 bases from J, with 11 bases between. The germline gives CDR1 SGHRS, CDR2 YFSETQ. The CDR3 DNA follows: TGCGCCAGCAGCTTGGAGTGGGAGATAACGCAGTATTTT. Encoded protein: CASSLEWEITQYF.

CDR3 in amino acids: CASSLRQAVTEAFF. DNA for the CDR3: TGCGCCAGCAGCTTAAGGCAGGCGGTCACTGAAGCTTTCTTT. The chain combines TRBV10-2 with TRBJ1-1; D gene uncertain. Deletions cut 6 bases from V and 4 bases from J, with 15 bases between. The germline gives CDR1 WSHSY, CDR2 SAAADI. The length of the CDR3 is 14 residues.

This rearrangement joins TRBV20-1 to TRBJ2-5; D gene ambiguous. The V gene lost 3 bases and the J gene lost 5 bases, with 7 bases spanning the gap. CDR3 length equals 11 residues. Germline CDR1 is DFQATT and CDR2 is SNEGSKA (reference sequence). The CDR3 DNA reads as TGCAGTGCTAGTCAACGGGAGACCCAGTACTTC. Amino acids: CSASQRETQYF.

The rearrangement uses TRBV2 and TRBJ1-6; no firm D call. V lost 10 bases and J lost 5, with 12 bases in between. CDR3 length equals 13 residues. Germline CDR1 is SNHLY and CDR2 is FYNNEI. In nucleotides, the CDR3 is TGTGCCATAGGCCCTAGTAATAATTCACCCCTCCACTTT. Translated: CAIGPSNNSPLHF.

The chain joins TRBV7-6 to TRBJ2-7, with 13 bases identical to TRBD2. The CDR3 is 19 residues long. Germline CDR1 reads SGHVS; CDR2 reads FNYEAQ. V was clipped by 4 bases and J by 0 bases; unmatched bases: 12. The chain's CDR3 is CASSWTSGGAPPCSYEQYF. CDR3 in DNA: TGTGCCAGCAGCTGGACTAGCGGGGGTGCACCTCCGTGCTCCTACGAGCAGTACTTC.

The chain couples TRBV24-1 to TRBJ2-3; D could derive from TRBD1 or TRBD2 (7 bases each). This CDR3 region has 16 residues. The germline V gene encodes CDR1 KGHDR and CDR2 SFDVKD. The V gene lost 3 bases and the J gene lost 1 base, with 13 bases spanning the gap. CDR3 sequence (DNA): TGTGCCACCAGTGATGTACAGGGGAGGGGCACAGATACGCAGTATTTT. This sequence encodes CATSDVQGRGTDTQYF.

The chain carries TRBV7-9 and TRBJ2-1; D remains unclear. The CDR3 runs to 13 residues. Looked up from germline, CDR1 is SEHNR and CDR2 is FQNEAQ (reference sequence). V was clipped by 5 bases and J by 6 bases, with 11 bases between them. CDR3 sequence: CASSPGQRNEQFF. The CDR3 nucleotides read TGTGCCAGCAGCCCGGGCCAACGCAATGAGCAGTTCTTC.

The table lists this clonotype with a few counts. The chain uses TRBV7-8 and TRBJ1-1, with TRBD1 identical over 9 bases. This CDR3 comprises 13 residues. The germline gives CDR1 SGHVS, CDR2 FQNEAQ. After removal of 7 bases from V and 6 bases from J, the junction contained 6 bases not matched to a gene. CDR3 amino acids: CASNLDRGAEAFF. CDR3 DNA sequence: TGTGCCAGCAACCTGGACAGGGGCGCTGAAGCTTTCTTT.

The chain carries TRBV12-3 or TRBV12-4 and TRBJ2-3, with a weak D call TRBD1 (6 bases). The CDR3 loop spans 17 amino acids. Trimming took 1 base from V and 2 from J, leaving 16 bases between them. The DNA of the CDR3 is TGTGCCAGCAGTTTAGACCCCCCGGGACACATCACAGATACGCAGTATTTT. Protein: CASSLDPPGHITDTQYF.

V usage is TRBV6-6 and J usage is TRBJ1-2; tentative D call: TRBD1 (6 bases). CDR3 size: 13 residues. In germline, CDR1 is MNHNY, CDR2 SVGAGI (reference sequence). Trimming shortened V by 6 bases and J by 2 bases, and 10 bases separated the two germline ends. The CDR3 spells CASSSDRNYGYTF. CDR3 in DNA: TGTGCCAGCAGCTCCGACAGGAACTATGGCTACACCTTC.

The DNA for the CDR3 is TGTGCCAGTAGTGTGAGGCCGGGACAGGGCCATGAAGCTTTCTTT. Protein product: CASSVRPGQGHEAFF. The genes are TRBV19 and TRBJ1-1; 9 nucleotides align to TRBD1. Germline CDR1 LNHDA, CDR2 SQIVND (reference sequence). The CDR3 is 15 amino acids. Trimming took 5 bases from V and 7 from J; bases not matched to a gene: 11.

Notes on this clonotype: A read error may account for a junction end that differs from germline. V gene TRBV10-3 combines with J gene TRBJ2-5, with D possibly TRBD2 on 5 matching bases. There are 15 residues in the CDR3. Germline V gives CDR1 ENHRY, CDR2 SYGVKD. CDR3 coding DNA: TGTGCCACCAGTGATTTGCGGAGAGGGCTGGAGACCCAGTACTTC. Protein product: CATSDLRRGLETQYF.

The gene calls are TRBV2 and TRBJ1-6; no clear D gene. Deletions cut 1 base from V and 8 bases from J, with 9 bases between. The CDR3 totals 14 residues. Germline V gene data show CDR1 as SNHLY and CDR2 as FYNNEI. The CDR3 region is CASSEGASYSPLHF. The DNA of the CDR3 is TGTGCCAGCAGTGAAGGGGCCTCTTATTCACCCCTCCACTTT.

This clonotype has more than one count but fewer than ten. CDR3 nucleotides: TGTGCCAGCAGCCGTAACTGGGGGGAGACCCAGTACTTC. This sequence encodes CASSRNWGETQYF. The J gene is TRBJ2-5, the V gene TRBV7-2; D might be TRBD1 or TRBD2, each matching 5 bases. The CDR3 extends over 13 amino acids. Trimming left V 5 bases short and J 5 bases short, with 12 bases between. Germline loops: CDR1 SGHTA, CDR2 FQGNSA. The whole variable domain, remainder taken from reference TRBV7-2 and TRBJ2-5, is GAGVSQSPSNKVTEKGKDVELRCDPISGHTALYWYRQSLGQGLEFLIYFQGNSAPDKSGLPSDRFSAERTGGSVSTLTIQRTQQEDSAVYLCASSRNWGETQYFGPGTRLLVL.

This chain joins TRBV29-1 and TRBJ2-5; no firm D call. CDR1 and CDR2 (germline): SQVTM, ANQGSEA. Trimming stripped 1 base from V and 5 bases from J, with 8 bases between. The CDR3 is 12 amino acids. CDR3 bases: TGCAGCGTTGAAGTTCGAGTTGAGACCCAGTACTTC. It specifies CSVEVRVETQYF.

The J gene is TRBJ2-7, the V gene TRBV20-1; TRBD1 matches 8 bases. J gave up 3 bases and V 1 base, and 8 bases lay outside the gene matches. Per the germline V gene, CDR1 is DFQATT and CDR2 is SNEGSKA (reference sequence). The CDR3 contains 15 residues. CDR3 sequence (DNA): TGCAGTGCTAGAGTGACTGGACAGGGAATCTACGAGCAGTACTTC. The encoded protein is CSARVTGQGIYEQYF.

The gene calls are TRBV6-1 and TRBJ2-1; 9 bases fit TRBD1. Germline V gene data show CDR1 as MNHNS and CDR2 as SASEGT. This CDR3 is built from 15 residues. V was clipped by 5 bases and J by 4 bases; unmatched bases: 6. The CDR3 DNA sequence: TGTGCCAGCAGTCCAACCGGGACAGGGTACAATGAGCAGTTCTTC. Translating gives CASSPTGTGYNEQFF.

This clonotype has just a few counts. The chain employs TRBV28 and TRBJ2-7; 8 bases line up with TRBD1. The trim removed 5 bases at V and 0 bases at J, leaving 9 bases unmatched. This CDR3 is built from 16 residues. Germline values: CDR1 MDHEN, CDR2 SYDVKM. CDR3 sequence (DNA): TGTGCCAGCAGTCGCCCGGGGGACAGGTCCTCCTACGAGCAGTACTTC. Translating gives CASSRPGDRSSYEQYF.